Following are 25 T cell receptor beta chains from one sample sequenced in a study of CD8 T cells in Susac syndrome. Reverse transcription of roughly 0.45 to 1 ug RNA was performed with random hexamers. TCRdb reprocessed the immunoSEQ multiplex PCR reads via MiXCR and lists one record per CDR3 protein. The sample includes about 180,000 distinct CDR3 sequences, about 94% of them seen just once. Sample: CD4+ T cells from PBMCs. The receptors come from a human donor with multiple sclerosis.

This rearrangement joins TRBV2 to TRBJ2-5; D may be TRBD1 or TRBD2 (6 bases each). Trimming removed 4 bases at V and 7 bases at J, with 16 bases between. CDR1 SNHLY and CDR2 FYNNEI come from the germline V gene. The CDR3 is 14 residues long. Written as DNA, the CDR3 is TGTGCCAGCAGTGCACAGGGAGGAGAAGGGACCCAGTACTTC. Translated: CASSAQGGEGTQYF.

V gene TRBV20-1 combines with J gene TRBJ2-3, with TRBD2 matching over 14 bases. The CDR3 spans 16 residues. Germline CDR1 and CDR2: DFQATT and SNEGSKA (reference sequence). The ends lost 6 bases at V and 3 bases at J; junction bases unmatched: 8. CDR3 DNA: TGCAGTGCGATGAGACTAGCGGGGGGGCGGACAGATACGCAGTATTTT. This sequence encodes CSAMRLAGGRTDTQYF.

The chain links TRBV30 to TRBJ1-1; D may be TRBD1 (5 bases). V was trimmed by 2 bases and J by 3 bases, leaving 7 bases between them. CDR1 is GTSNPN and CDR2 is SVGIG in the germline V gene (reference sequence). This CDR3 is 12 amino acids long. In nucleotides, the CDR3 is TGTGCCTGGAGTACGGGGGACACTGAAGCTTTCTTT. Its translation: CAWSTGDTEAFF.

The chain is built from TRBV7-9 and TRBJ2-7; D is possibly TRBD2 (6 bases). The CDR3 extends over 16 amino acids. Germline values: CDR1 SEHNR, CDR2 FQNEAQ (reference sequence). Between the trimmed V and J ends, which lost 3 bases and 0 bases, there was a span of 15 bases. The CDR3 loop is CASSFPRGEPSYEQYF. The DNA of the CDR3 is TGTGCCAGCAGCTTCCCTCGCGGGGAACCCTCCTACGAGCAGTACTTC.

The CDR3 DNA reads TGTGCCAGCTCACCGGGACAGGGTGCCGTGGATACGCAGTATTTT. Residues: CASSPGQGAVDTQYF. The V call is TRBV18, the J call TRBJ2-3, with 9 positions matching TRBD1. After removal of 3 bases from V and 6 bases from J, the junction contained 7 bases not matched to a gene. This CDR3 spans 15 amino acids. Germline V gene lookup returns CDR1 KGHSH and CDR2 LQKENI.

With regard to this clonotype: At one boundary the junction diverges from the germline segment, which might be a read error. The J gene is TRBJ2-1, the V gene TRBV2; D not certain. CDR1 SNHLY and CDR2 FYNNEI come from the germline V gene. This CDR3 region has 12 residues. The CDR3, as DNA: TGTGCCAGCAGGGAAGACGCCCAAGAGCAGTTCTTC. Translating gives CASREDAQEQFF.

The chain links TRBV6-2 or TRBV6-3 to TRBJ2-1; 7 bases fit TRBD2. Germline V gene lookup returns CDR1 MNHEY and CDR2 SVGEGT. This CDR3 has 19 residues. Losses at the gene ends were 6 bases for V and 0 bases for J; bases not matched to a gene: 17. The DNA of the CDR3 is TGTGCCAGCAGCCGCCGTCGTGGGCTAGCGGAAAGCTCCTACAATGAGCAGTTCTTC. It is translated as CASSRRRGLAESSYNEQFF.

The table lists this clonotype with a few counts. V gene TRBV29-1 combines with J gene TRBJ2-5; D may be TRBD1 (6 bases). CDR1 is SQVTM, CDR2 ANQGSEA, per germline. The CDR3 contains 13 residues. V lost 2 bases, J lost 2 bases, and 9 bases lay in between. As DNA, the CDR3 is TGCAGCGTTGAAAGGGGGTTACAAGAGACCCAGTACTTC. It yields the protein CSVERGLQETQYF.

The CDR3 DNA reads as TGTGCCAGCAGCCAAAGCGCAGGGAATTCACCCCTCCACTTT. This encodes CASSQSAGNSPLHF. The rearrangement links TRBV3-1 to TRBJ1-6; tentatively, D is TRBD1 (5 bases). Trimming pared 2 bases from V and 7 bases from J, leaving 9 bases between. Germline-derived CDR1 and CDR2 are LGHDT and YNNKEL (reference sequence). The CDR3 is 14 residues long.

This chain links TRBV23-1 with TRBJ1-1, with no clear D. TRBV23-1 is designated an ORF whose function remains uncertain. The ends were cut back, 2 bases at V and 0 bases at J, with 13 bases in the middle. The CDR3 covers 16 residues. As DNA, the CDR3 is TGCGCCAGCAGTCAACCTACCGACCGAATGAACACTGAAGCTTTCTTT. It yields the protein CASSQPTDRMNTEAFF.

V gene TRBV20-1 combines with J gene TRBJ2-3, with a weak D call TRBD1 (5 bases). The CDR3 is 14 amino acids. The germline V gene encodes CDR1 DFQATT and CDR2 SNEGSKA (reference sequence). Trimming left V 2 bases short and J 0 bases short, with 9 bases between. The CDR3 is CSARIQASTDTQYF. The CDR3 nucleotides are TGCAGTGCTAGAATACAGGCTAGCACAGATACGCAGTATTTT.

The chain joins TRBV29-1 to TRBJ1-6, with 7 bases identical to TRBD1. V shed 6 bases and J 4 bases; nucleotides not matched to a gene: 3. CDR3 size: 13 residues. From germline, CDR1 is SQVTM and CDR2 ANQGSEA. CDR3 region: CSVKTGYNSPLHF. DNA for the CDR3: TGCAGCGTCAAGACAGGGTATAATTCACCCCTCCACTTT.

The chain joins TRBV29-1 to TRBJ2-1; 9 positions match TRBD1. The CDR3 sequence is 13 residues long. The V and J ends lost 5 bases and 2 bases, in that order; junction bases with no gene match: 1. CDR1 and CDR2 from the germline V gene are SQVTM and ANQGSEA. The CDR3 bases are TGCAGCGTTCGACAGGGGGCCTACAATGAGCAGTTCTTC. Residues: CSVRQGAYNEQFF.

This chain uses TRBV5-4 with TRBJ2-1; 11 positions agree with TRBD2. J was trimmed by 9 bases and V by 4 bases; bases with no gene match: 12. Per germline, CDR1 SGHNT and CDR2 YYREEE (reference sequence). There are 16 residues in the CDR3. CDR3 bases: TGTGCCAGCAGCCCCCCCACTAGCGGGGGTTCAGGTGAGCAGTTCTTC. It codes for CASSPPTSGGSGEQFF.

The gene calls are TRBV20-1 and TRBJ1-2; D is possibly TRBD1 (6 bases). The CDR3 loop spans 14 amino acids. Germline-derived CDR1 and CDR2 are DFQATT and SNEGSKA (reference sequence). Trimming shortened V by 6 bases and J by 2 bases, and 16 bases separated the two germline ends. CDR3 in amino acids: CSASRGGGNYGYTF. Here the CDR3 DNA reads TGCAGTGCCTCCAGAGGCGGGGGCAACTATGGCTACACCTTC.

The chain recombines TRBV12-3 or TRBV12-4 with TRBJ2-3, with 10 bases aligning to TRBD2. This CDR3 has 16 residues. The V segment lost 6 bases and the J segment 0 bases; nucleotides outside the gene matches: 6. CDR3 residues: CASSLTSGVSTDTQYF. CDR3 bases: TGTGCCAGCAGCCTAACTAGCGGGGTCAGCACAGATACGCAGTATTTT.

The V gene is TRBV7-3, the J gene TRBJ1-1, with D perhaps TRBD1 (6 bases). V dropped 3 bases and J dropped 2 bases, with 19 bases sitting between them. Germline lookup yields CDR1 SGHTA and CDR2 FQGTGA. The CDR3 loop spans 17 amino acids. In DNA form, the CDR3 reads TGTGCCAGCAGCTTTCAGGGGCGGGCGGGGAGAAACACTGAAGCTTTCTTT. It encodes CASSFQGRAGRNTEAFF. The complete variable domain, with remaining parts taken from reference TRBV7-3 and TRBJ1-1, reads GAGVSQTPSNKVTEKGKYVELRCDPISGHTALYWYRQSLGQGPEFLIYFQGTGAADDSGLPNDRFFAVRPEGSVSTLKIQRTERGDSAVYLCASSFQGRAGRNTEAFFGQGTRLTVV.

This rearrangement joins TRBV2 to TRBJ2-3; 7 bases map to TRBD1. In germline, CDR1 is SNHLY, CDR2 FYNNEI. CDR3 length: 14 amino acids. The J segment lost 4 bases and the V segment lost 4 bases, leaving 5 bases of the junction unmatched. In DNA, the CDR3 is TGTGCCAGCAGTGGACAGGGAATTGCAGATACGCAGTATTTT. Translated: CASSGQGIADTQYF.

The chain employs TRBV20-1 and TRBJ2-3; TRBD1 agrees at 9 bases. The CDR3 consists of 17 residues. CDR1 is DFQATT and CDR2 is SNEGSKA in the germline V gene (reference sequence). V was clipped by 1 base and J by 0 bases; unmatched bases: 8. The CDR3, as DNA: TGCAGTGCTAGAGCCGGGACAGGGTCCTCTAGCACAGATACGCAGTATTTT. Protein product: CSARAGTGSSSTDTQYF.

The chain carries TRBV5-4 and TRBJ2-2; D remains ambiguous. With 3 bases removed from V and 5 bases from J, the gap between germline ends came to 8 bases. Germline loops: CDR1 SGHNT, CDR2 YYREEE (reference sequence). The CDR3 is made up of 13 amino acids. DNA for the CDR3: TGTGCCAGCAGCTCCCCTTTTACCGGGGAGCTGTTTTTT. Translated: CASSSPFTGELFF.

The chain couples TRBV3-1 to TRBJ1-2, with D perhaps matching TRBD1 (6 bases). Per the germline V gene, CDR1 is LGHDT and CDR2 is YNNKEL (reference sequence). V lost 3 bases and J 3 bases, leaving 11 bases between the germline ends. The CDR3 is made up of 14 amino acids. The CDR3 coding sequence is TGTGCCAGCAGCCAGAAACAGGGATACTATGGCTACACCTTC. This encodes CASSQKQGYYGYTF.

The chain combines TRBV14 with TRBJ2-1; 10 bases match TRBD1. The V segment lost 4 bases and the J segment 8 bases; nucleotides outside the gene matches: 14. The length of the CDR3 is 17 residues. CDR1 is SGHDN and CDR2 is FVKESK in the germline V gene. CDR3 protein: CASSRSLDRGKSDEQFF. As DNA, the CDR3 is TGTGCCAGCAGCCGAAGCCTGGACAGGGGGAAGTCGGATGAGCAGTTCTTC.

The sample holds one count of this clonotype. The chain combines TRBV19 with TRBJ2-1; D is perhaps TRBD2 (6 bases). The CDR3 covers 15 residues. The ends were cut back, 1 base at V and 9 bases at J, with 16 bases in the middle. CDR1 and CDR2 from the germline V gene are LNHDA and SQIVND (reference sequence). The CDR3 loop is CASSIGTPVGGEQFF. In DNA form, the CDR3 reads TGTGCCAGTAGTATAGGAACCCCCGTGGGGGGTGAGCAGTTCTTC.

V usage is TRBV18 and J usage is TRBJ2-4; a weak D match, TRBD1 (7 bases). V lost 6 bases, J lost 6 bases, and 18 bases lay in between. Germline V gives CDR1 KGHSH, CDR2 LQKENI. The CDR3 is made up of 15 amino acids. Here the CDR3 DNA reads TGTGCCAGCTCCCCGGGACTCAGGGGGATAAACATTCAGTACTTC. Translation gives CASSPGLRGINIQYF.

The chain combines TRBV5-6 with TRBJ2-7; TRBD1 might be the D (7 bases). Per germline, CDR1 SGHDT and CDR2 YYEEEE. CDR3 length: 15 amino acids. The V and J ends lost 0 bases and 5 bases respectively, with 15 bases between them. The DNA for the CDR3 is TGTGCCAGCAGCTTGGTTCAGGGGGGCTGGGACGAGCAGTACTTC. Protein: CASSLVQGGWDEQYF.